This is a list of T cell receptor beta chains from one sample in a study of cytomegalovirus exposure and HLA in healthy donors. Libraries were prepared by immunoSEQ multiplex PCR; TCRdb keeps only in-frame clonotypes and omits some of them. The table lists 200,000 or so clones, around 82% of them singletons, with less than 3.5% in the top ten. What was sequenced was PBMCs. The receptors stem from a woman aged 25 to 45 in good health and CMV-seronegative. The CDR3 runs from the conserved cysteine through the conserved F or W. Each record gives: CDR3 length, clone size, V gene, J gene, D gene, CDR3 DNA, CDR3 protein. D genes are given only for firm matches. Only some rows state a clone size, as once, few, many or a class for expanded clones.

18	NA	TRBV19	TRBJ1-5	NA	TGTGCCAGTAGCGACCCCCGCCAGGGTAAGGATATGGATCAGCCCCAGCATTTT	CASSDPRQGKDMDQPQHF
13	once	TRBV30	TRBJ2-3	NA	TGTGCCTGGAGTGTAACAGGGACAGATACGCAGTATTTT	CAWSVTGTDTQYF
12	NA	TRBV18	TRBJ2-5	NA	TGTGCCAGCTCACCCACGGGGGAGACCCAGTACTTC	CASSPTGETQYF
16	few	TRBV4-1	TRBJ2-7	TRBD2	TGCGCCAGCAGCCTACGACTAGCGGCTAAGGACTACGAGCAGTACTTC	CASSLRLAAKDYEQYF
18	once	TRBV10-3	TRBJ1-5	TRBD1	TGTGCCATCAGTAAAAGATACGGGACAGGGGGCGACGATCAGCCCCAGCATTTT	CAISKRYGTGGDDQPQHF
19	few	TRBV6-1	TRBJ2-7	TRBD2	TGTGCCAGCAGTGAACAAACTGGGACTAGCGGGTATAGATTGCGGACGCAGTACTTC	CASSEQTGTSGYRLRTQYF
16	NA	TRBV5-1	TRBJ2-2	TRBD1	TGCGCCAGCAGCTTGGTGCAGGGGGCTTTAGCGGGGGAGCTGTTTTTT	CASSLVQGALAGELFF
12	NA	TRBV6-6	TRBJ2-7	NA	TGTGCCAGCAGTTTTACAGGGCTCGAGCAGTACTTC	CASSFTGLEQYF
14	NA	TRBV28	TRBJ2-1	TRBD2	TGTGCCAGCAAGGAAGCGGGAGAAAACAATGAGCAGTTCTTC	CASKEAGENNEQFF
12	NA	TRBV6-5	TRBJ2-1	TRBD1	TGTGCCACCGGACAGGGGTGGAATGAGCAGTTCTTC	CATGQGWNEQFF
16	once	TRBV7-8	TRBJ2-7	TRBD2	TGTGCCAGCAGCTTAGGAAGGGCTAGCGGCACCTACGAGCAGTACTTC	CASSLGRASGTYEQYF
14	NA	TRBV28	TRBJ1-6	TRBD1	TGTGCCAGCAGTCTGGGACAGGCCGGTCCGGCCCTCCACTTT	CASSLGQAGPALHF
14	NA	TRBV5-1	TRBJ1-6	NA	TGCGCCAGCAGCTATCTTGGCGGTAATTCACCCCTCCACTTT	CASSYLGGNSPLHF
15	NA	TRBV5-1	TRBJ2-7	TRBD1	TGCGCCAGCAGGCGTCCCGGGACAGGAGTCCACGAGCAGTACTTC	CASRRPGTGVHEQYF
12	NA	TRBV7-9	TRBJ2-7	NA	TGTGCCGCGGGGAGGAGCGGGTACGAGCAGTACTTC	CAAGRSGYEQYF
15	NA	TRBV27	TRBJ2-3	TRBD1	TGTGCCACCCGATCGCCGGACAGGGGCACAGATACGCAGTATTTT	CATRSPDRGTDTQYF
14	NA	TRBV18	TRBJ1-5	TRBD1	TGTGCCAGCTCACAACAGGGGGGGAATCAGCCCCAGCATTTT	CASSQQGGNQPQHF
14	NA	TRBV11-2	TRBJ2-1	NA	TGTGCCAGCAGCTTAGTTGGAGGGATTTATGAGCAGTTCTTC	CASSLVGGIYEQFF
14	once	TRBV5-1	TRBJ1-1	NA	TGCGCCAGCAGCTTAAGAAGCGAATCGTCTGAAGCTTTCTTT	CASSLRSESSEAFF
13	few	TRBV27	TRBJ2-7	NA	TGTGCCAGCAGTTTCCTGCCTATCTACGAGCAGTACTTC	CASSFLPIYEQYF
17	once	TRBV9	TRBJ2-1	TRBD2	TGTGCCAGCAGCGTATATCTAAGCGGGACTGGGTACAATGAGCAGTTCTTC	CASSVYLSGTGYNEQFF
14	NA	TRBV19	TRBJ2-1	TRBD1	TGTGCCAGTAGTACGGGACAGACTTACAATGAGCAGTTCTTC	CASSTGQTYNEQFF
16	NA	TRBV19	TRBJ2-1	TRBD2	TGTGCCAGTAGTACCCCTGGATTGGGGGGGTACAATGAGCAGTTCTTC	CASSTPGLGGYNEQFF
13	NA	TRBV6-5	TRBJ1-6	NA	TGTGCCAGCTCAGCCCGGGTGGGTTCACCCCTCCACTTT	CASSARVGSPLHF
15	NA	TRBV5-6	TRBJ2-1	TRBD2	TGTGCCAGCAGCTTGGTTAGCGGGGGGAACAATGAGCAGTTCTTC	CASSLVSGGNNEQFF
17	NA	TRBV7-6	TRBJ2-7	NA	TGTGCCAGCAGCTTAGGCCCAGGGGCAGTTTCTGTCCACGAGCAGTACTTC	CASSLGPGAVSVHEQYF
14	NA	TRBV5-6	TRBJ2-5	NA	TGTGCCAGCAGCTTGGGAGACTTCGGGGAGACCCAGTACTTC	CASSLGDFGETQYF
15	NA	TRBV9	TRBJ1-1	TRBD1	TGTGCCAGCAGCCACGGGACAGAGATGAACACTGAAGCTTTCTTT	CASSHGTEMNTEAFF
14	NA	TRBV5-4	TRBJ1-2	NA	TGTGCCAGCAGCTTGGACCTGTCGGGTTATGGCTACACCTTC	CASSLDLSGYGYTF
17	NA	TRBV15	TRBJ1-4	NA	TGTGCCACCAGCAGAACCGGGACTCCCCACGGGAATGAAAAACTGTTTTTT	CATSRTGTPHGNEKLFF
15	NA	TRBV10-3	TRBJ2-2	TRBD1	TGTGCCATCGGGGAGCTGACAGGGGCAACCGGGGAGCTGTTTTTT	CAIGELTGATGELFF
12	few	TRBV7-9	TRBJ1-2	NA	TGTGCCAGCAGCCAAATTTACTATGGCTACACCTTC	CASSQIYYGYTF
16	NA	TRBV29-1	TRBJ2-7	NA	TGCAGCGTTTCCGAAAACACACCCGTCAGCTCCTACGAGCAGTACTTC	CSVSENTPVSSYEQYF
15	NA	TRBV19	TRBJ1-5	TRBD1	TGTGCCAGTACCCCGGGACAGGGTAGCAATCAGCCCCAGCATTTT	CASTPGQGSNQPQHF
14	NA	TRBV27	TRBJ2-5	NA	TGTGCCAGCAGTACCTCAATCCAGAGGGAGACCCAGTACTTC	CASSTSIQRETQYF
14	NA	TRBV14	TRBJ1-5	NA	TGTGCCAGCAGCCCCGCTAGTCAGGGGAAGCCCCAGCATTTT	CASSPASQGKPQHF
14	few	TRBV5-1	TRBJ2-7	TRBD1	TGCGCCAGCAGCTCCGAGGGGGCGTCCTACGAGCAGTACTTC	CASSSEGASYEQYF
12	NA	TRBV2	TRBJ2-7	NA	TGTGCCAGCAGAGACAGAGGCTACGAGCAGTACTTC	CASRDRGYEQYF
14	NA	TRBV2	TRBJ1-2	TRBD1	TGTGCCAGCTGTCTGGACAGGACTAACTATGGCTACCCCTTC	CASCLDRTNYGYPF
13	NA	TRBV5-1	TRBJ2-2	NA	TGCGCCAGCAGCTTGGTCTCGGCCGGGGAGCTGTTTTTT	CASSLVSAGELFF
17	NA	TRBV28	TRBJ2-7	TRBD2	TGTGCCAGCAGTTCCTCTGGACTAGCGGGAGGGCAGAACGAGCAGTACTTC	CASSSSGLAGGQNEQYF
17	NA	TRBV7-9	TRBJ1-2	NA	TGTGCCAGCAGCTTTTTGCCCGGGAGTTCGCCCCGCTATGGCTACACCTTC	CASSFLPGSSPRYGYTF
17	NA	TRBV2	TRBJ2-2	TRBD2	TGTGCCAGCATCTTGCTAGCGGGAACCTCGGGCACCGGGGAGCTGTTTTTT	CASILLAGTSGTGELFF
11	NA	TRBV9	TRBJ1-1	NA	TGTGCCAGCAGCGGAGCCACTGAAGCTTTCTTT	CASSGATEAFF
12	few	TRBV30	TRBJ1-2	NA	TGTGCCTGGAGTAGGGGCAGCTATGGCTACACCTTC	CAWSRGSYGYTF
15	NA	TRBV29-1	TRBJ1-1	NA	TGCAGCGTCCCGGGGGGTGCGGTAATGAACACTGAAGCTTTCTTT	CSVPGGAVMNTEAFF
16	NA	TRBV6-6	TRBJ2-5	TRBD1	TGTGCCAGCAGTTATAGGCGACAGGGTACCGAAGAGACCCAGTACTTC	CASSYRRQGTEETQYF